This passage covers 14 T cell receptor beta chains from one sample sequenced in a study of T cell responses to AZD1222 COVID-19 vaccine. TCRdb keeps only in-frame clones here, not all; method: immunoSEQ multiplex PCR. The top ten hold more than 1% of the sample, which has 100,000 to 150,000 clones, roughly 91% seen once. The sequenced sample was peripheral blood, obtained 28 days after the second AZD1222 dose. The receptors come from an adult who received the AZD1222 COVID-19 vaccine.

The chain recombines TRBV13 with TRBJ2-2; 9 nucleotides align to TRBD1. This CDR3 contains 15 residues. Germline CDR1 PRHDT, CDR2 FYEKMQ (reference sequence). V was clipped by 5 bases and J by 6 bases; unmatched bases: 7. The CDR3 region is CASSDGQGRAGELFF. The CDR3 region has the DNA TGTGCCAGCAGCGATGGACAGGGGAGGGCCGGGGAGCTGTTTTTT.

The chain combines TRBV9 with TRBJ1-4; D ambiguous. From germline, CDR1 is SGDLS and CDR2 YYNGEE. There are 13 residues in the CDR3. Trimming took 3 bases from V and 2 from J, leaving 5 bases between them. Written as DNA, the CDR3 is TGTGCCAGCAGCGACCCGACTAATGAAAAACTGTTTTTT. Amino acids: CASSDPTNEKLFF.

The chain joins TRBV5-6 to TRBJ1-1, with D possibly being TRBD1 (5 bases). CDR3 length equals 17 residues. Trimming cost V 0 bases and J 1 base, with 16 bases left between them. Germline V gives CDR1 SGHDT, CDR2 YYEEEE. CDR3 in amino acids: CASSLGSGDRWNTEAFF. CDR3 nucleotides: TGTGCCAGCAGCTTGGGTTCGGGGGACCGATGGAACACTGAAGCTTTCTTT.

The chain links TRBV16 to TRBJ2-5; TRBD1 aligns across 10 bases. Germline lookup yields CDR1 KGHSY and CDR2 FQNENV. This CDR3 spans 16 amino acids. The J segment lost 3 bases and the V segment lost 4 bases, leaving 8 bases of the junction unmatched. The CDR3 bases are TGTGCCAGCAGCCTGCCCGCCGGGACAGGGGAAGAGACCCAGTACTTC. Amino acid sequence: CASSLPAGTGEETQYF.

The genes are TRBV12-3 or TRBV12-4 and TRBJ1-2; D remains unclear. Trimming stripped 8 bases from V and 1 base from J, with 11 bases between. The CDR3 is 13 amino acids. CDR3 nucleotides: TGTGCCAGCGGATCAAGTTTTAACTATGGCTACACCTTC. This translates into CASGSSFNYGYTF.

The chain uses TRBV5-4 and TRBJ2-1; D may be TRBD2 (6 bases). The length of the CDR3 is 13 residues. Germline CDR1 is SGHNT and CDR2 is YYREEE (reference sequence). Trimming stripped 4 bases from V and 8 bases from J, with 13 bases between. In DNA form, the CDR3 reads TGTGCCAGCAGCCCGGACTACTCCGATGAGCAGTTCTTC. Protein: CASSPDYSDEQFF.

The CDR3 sequence is CAWSPGTAYEQYF. The CDR3 nucleotides read TGTGCCTGGAGTCCCGGGACAGCCTACGAGCAGTACTTC. The chain links TRBV30 to TRBJ2-7, with TRBD1 matching 7 bases. After removal of 2 bases from V and 2 bases from J, the junction contained 3 bases not matched to a gene. The CDR3 covers 13 residues. The germline CDR1 and CDR2 sequences are GTSNPN and SVGIG (reference sequence).

This sequence joins TRBV25-1 and TRBJ2-5, with a tentative D call TRBD2 (6 bases). Trimming left V 10 bases short and J 5 bases short, with 17 bases between. The CDR3 has 13 amino acids. Germline loops: CDR1 MGHDK, CDR2 SYGVNS. The DNA of the CDR3 is TGTGCCACACATACGGGTGGGGGGGAGACCCAGTACTTC. Translating it yields CATHTGGGETQYF.

This rearrangement joins TRBV2 to TRBJ2-7; D perhaps matches TRBD1 (6 bases). The CDR3 runs 15 residues. CDR1 is SNHLY and CDR2 is FYNNEI in the germline V gene. The V end lost 7 bases, the J end lost 5 bases, and 21 bases lay between the germline ends. The CDR3 sequence: CASKLVQGREHEQYF. DNA of the CDR3: TGTGCCAGCAAATTGGTACAGGGCAGGGAACACGAGCAGTACTTC.

This chain uses TRBV30 with TRBJ2-6; D uncertain. Trimming took off 8 bases at V and 2 bases at J, with 7 bases between the two ends. Germline CDR1 and CDR2: GTSNPN and SVGIG (reference sequence). This CDR3 contains 12 residues. The CDR3 region is CAGDTGANVLTF. Written as DNA, the CDR3 is TGTGCCGGAGACACTGGGGCCAACGTCCTGACTTTC.

This clone showed up just once. V gene TRBV5-1 combines with J gene TRBJ2-1; 10 positions agree with TRBD1. This CDR3 spans 15 amino acids. Germline trimming cut 4 bases from V and 4 bases from J; bases unmatched to any gene: 5. Germline lookup yields CDR1 SGHRS and CDR2 YFSETQ. CDR3 amino acids: CASSAGQGIYNEQFF. The DNA for the CDR3 is TGCGCCAGCAGCGCGGGACAGGGGATTTACAATGAGCAGTTCTTC. Variable domain in full (rest from reference TRBV5-1 and TRBJ2-1): KAGVTQTPRYLIKTRGQQVTLSCSPISGHRSVSWYQQTPGQGLQFLFEYFSETQRNKGNFPGRFSGRQFSNSRSEMNVSTLELGDSALYLCASSAGQGIYNEQFFGPGTRLTVL.

The rearrangement uses TRBV27 and TRBJ1-1; 7 bases map to TRBD1. The CDR3 has 12 amino acids. The J segment lost 6 bases and the V segment lost 4 bases, leaving 2 bases of the junction unmatched. In germline, CDR1 is MNHEY, CDR2 SMNVEV (reference sequence). As DNA, the CDR3 is TGTGCCAGCAGTTCCGACAGGGCTGAAGCTTTCTTT. Protein: CASSSDRAEAFF.

The V call is TRBV27, the J call TRBJ1-5, with TRBD1 matching over 12 bases. V was pared by 5 bases and J by 4 bases, with 12 bases of the junction left unmatched. Germline assignment: CDR1 MNHEY and CDR2 SMNVEV (reference sequence). The CDR3 has 18 residues. The CDR3 loop reads CASSTLRDRGLGNQPQHF. The CDR3 bases are TGTGCCAGCAGTACTCTCCGGGACAGGGGGCTTGGGAATCAGCCCCAGCATTTT.

CDR3 sequence (DNA): TGTGCCAGCAGCTCCAGGGTGAACACTGAAGCTTTCTTT. Protein: CASSSRVNTEAFF. This chain uses TRBV7-9 with TRBJ1-1, with D possibly matching TRBD1 (5 bases). Germline CDR1 SEHNR, CDR2 FQNEAQ (reference sequence). Deletions cut 4 bases from V and 0 bases from J, with 6 bases between. The CDR3 is made up of 13 amino acids.